Below, 26 T cell receptor beta chains from the same sample are listed, as sequenced in a study of tumour-infiltrating T cells in Burkitt lymphoma. Sequencing was performed with immunoSEQ multiplex PCR; in TCRdb, only in-frame clones are kept and a portion is missing. The sample has about 13,000 clones, about 85% seen once. The material sequenced was tumor tissue. These receptors came from a human donor with diffuse large B-cell lymphoma.

The sample holds a few counts of this clone. The V gene is TRBV6-6, the J gene TRBJ2-5; 9 bases are a match to TRBD2. The CDR3 has 16 amino acids. V dropped 8 bases and J dropped 5; count of bases not matched to a gene: 15. Germline-derived CDR1 and CDR2 are MNHNY and SVGAGI (reference sequence). In DNA, the CDR3 is TGTGCCAGCGAACCGGCGGGGGGGGGATTAATGGAGACCCAGTACTTC. It encodes CASEPAGGGLMETQYF.

The chain combines TRBV9 with TRBJ1-2; tentatively, D is TRBD1 (6 bases). CDR3 length: 18 residues. V lost 4 bases and J lost 8, with 30 bases in between. CDR1 and CDR2 (germline): SGDLS, YYNGEE. This CDR3 is CASSPSSALTTGPTGYTF. CDR3 nucleotide sequence: TGTGCCAGCAGCCCCAGTAGTGCCCTCACGACAGGACCGACGGGCTACACCTTC.

This clone was seen a few times. The chain recombines TRBV5-8 with TRBJ2-3; D remains ambiguous. V was shortened by 3 bases and J by 2 bases, with 13 bases between the two germline ends. Germline CDR1 reads SGHTS; CDR2 reads YDEGEE. This CDR3 spans 15 amino acids. The CDR3 region is CASSSSLGSTDTQYF. The DNA of the CDR3 is TGTGCCAGCAGCTCAAGTTTGGGTTCCACAGATACGCAGTATTTT.

This clone showed up just once. This chain connects TRBV4-3 to TRBJ2-7; D unclear. The CDR3 runs 15 residues. CDR1 and CDR2 (germline): LGHNA, YSLEER. Trimming took 1 base from V and 1 from J, leaving 11 bases between them. The CDR3 sequence: CASSQGLHSSYEQYF. CDR3 nucleotide sequence: TGCGCCAGCAGCCAAGGACTCCATTCTTCCTACGAGCAGTACTTC.

V is TRBV5-3 and J is TRBJ1-4; TRBD1 aligns across 10 bases. TRBV5-3 is classed as an ORF, of uncertain function. V lost 2 bases, J lost 4 bases, and 5 bases stayed unmatched. The CDR3 loop spans 16 amino acids. The CDR3 spells CARSFRDRGYNEKLFF. CDR3 in DNA: TGTGCCAGAAGCTTTCGGGACAGGGGATATAATGAAAAACTGTTTTTT.

This chain links TRBV7-9 with TRBJ1-3, with D unresolved. This CDR3 has 15 residues. Per germline, CDR1 SEHNR and CDR2 FQNEAQ (reference sequence). Trimming removed 5 bases at V and 0 bases at J, with 11 bases between. CDR3 region: CASSPPSHSGNTIYF. The CDR3 DNA follows: TGTGCCAGCAGCCCTCCCTCCCACTCTGGAAACACCATATATTTT.

This clone has a handful of counts. CDR3 protein: CASSLPGLRGEKLFF. The CDR3 DNA reads TGTGCCAGCAGTCTACCGGGTCTGAGGGGTGAAAAACTGTTTTTT. The chain links TRBV2 to TRBJ1-4, with D perhaps TRBD1 (5 bases). Germline CDR1 reads SNHLY; CDR2 reads FYNNEI. The germline V and J ends were trimmed by 5 bases and 7 bases, with 17 bases remaining between them. This CDR3 spans 15 amino acids.

This chain uses TRBV10-3 with TRBJ2-7; 10 bases fit TRBD1. V was clipped by 5 bases and J by 6 bases; unmatched bases: 1. CDR3 size: 12 residues. Germline CDR1 and CDR2: ENHRY and SYGVKD. The CDR3 protein is CAISWTGGEQYF. CDR3 nucleotide sequence: TGTGCCATCAGTTGGACAGGGGGCGAGCAGTACTTC.

The chain employs TRBV11-2 and TRBJ1-3; possibly TRBD1 for D (5 bases). Germline CDR1 SGHAT, CDR2 FQNNGV. Trimming removed 3 bases at V and 0 bases at J, with 9 bases between. The CDR3 runs to 15 residues. The CDR3 sequence: CASSFGQGSGNTIYF. CDR3 DNA: TGTGCCAGCAGCTTTGGGCAGGGCTCTGGAAACACCATATATTTT. Variable domain in full (rest from reference TRBV11-2 and TRBJ1-3): EAGVAQSPRYKIIEKRQSVAFWCNPISGHATLYWYQQILGQGPKLLIQFQNNGVVDDSQLPKDRFSAERLKGVDSTLKIQPAKLEDSAVYLCASSFGQGSGNTIYFGEGSWLTVV.

This chain connects TRBV18 to TRBJ1-5, with a weak D call TRBD1 (6 bases). The germline V gene encodes CDR1 KGHSH and CDR2 LQKENI. Trimming took off 3 bases at V and 2 bases at J, with 8 bases between the two ends. This CDR3 region has 14 residues. The CDR3 DNA reads TGTGCCAGCTCACCCGAGGGGGGCAATCAGCCCCAGCATTTT. It encodes CASSPEGGNQPQHF. The whole variable domain, remainder taken from reference TRBV18 and TRBJ1-5, is NAGVMQNPRHLVRRRGQEARLRCSPMKGHSHVYWYRQLPEEGLKFMVYLQKENIIDESGMPKERFSAEFPKEGPSILRIQQVVRGDSAAYFCASSPEGGNQPQHFGDGTRLSIL.

As DNA, the CDR3 is TGTGCCAGCAAAACAGGGAATCGCTACGAGCAGTACTTC. Translation gives CASKTGNRYEQYF. V gene TRBV6-5 combines with J gene TRBJ2-7, with a possible D match to TRBD1 (6 bases). CDR3 length: 13 amino acids. V shed 7 bases and J shed 3 bases, with 13 bases lying between them. From germline, CDR1 is MNHEY and CDR2 SVGAGI.

The rearrangement uses TRBV20-1 and TRBJ1-1; 7 nucleotides match TRBD1. Germline CDR1 is DFQATT and CDR2 is SNEGSKA (reference sequence). This CDR3 has 11 residues. The ends lost 3 bases at V and 7 bases at J; junction bases unmatched: 2. In DNA form, the CDR3 reads TGCAGTGCTAGCGGACAGGATGAAGCTTTCTTT. It codes for CSASGQDEAFF.

The V and J genes are TRBV25-1 and TRBJ2-5, with a tentative D call TRBD2 (6 bases). The CDR3 loop spans 16 amino acids. In germline, CDR1 is MGHDK, CDR2 SYGVNS. Trimming removed 1 base from V and 1 base from J, with 13 bases in between. CDR3 bases: TGTGCCAGCAGTGAATCTGATAGGAGGGGCCAAGAGACCCAGTACTTC. It codes for CASSESDRRGQETQYF.

The chain carries TRBV5-4 and TRBJ2-5, with D uncertain. V was clipped by 4 bases and J by 10 bases, with 20 bases between them. Germline lookup yields CDR1 SGHNT and CDR2 YYREEE (reference sequence). The CDR3 spans 14 residues. Here the CDR3 DNA reads TGTGCCAGCAGCCCACCCTCGACGCCAGAGGTCCAGTACTTC. Translating gives CASSPPSTPEVQYF.

The CDR3: CSALNYGYTF. Here the CDR3 DNA reads TGCAGCGCCCTTAACTATGGCTACACCTTC. The V call is TRBV20-1, the J call TRBJ1-2; no firm D call. Germline V gene sequence: CDR1 DFQATT, CDR2 SNEGSKA (reference sequence). This CDR3 has 10 amino acids.

The rearrangement links TRBV5-1 to TRBJ2-5; a weak D match, TRBD1 (6 bases). Judging by the DNA end, TRBJ2-7 fits better; the J call may be wrong. Germline V gene lookup returns CDR1 SGHRS and CDR2 YFSETQ. This CDR3 region has 17 residues. The CDR3 DNA sequence: TGCGCCAGCAGCTTGGATCTAGGGCAGGGGAGATTCCACGAGCAGTACTTC. Translation gives CASSLDLGQGRFHEQYF.

The chain uses TRBV10-2 and TRBJ2-2; the D gene is possibly TRBD1 (6 bases). Trimming pared 10 bases from V and 6 bases from J, leaving 18 bases between. CDR3 length: 14 residues. The germline V gene has CDR1 WSHSY and CDR2 SAAADI. CDR3 sequence: CAMLQGSVAGELFF. The DNA for the CDR3 is TGCGCCATGCTACAGGGTAGTGTGGCCGGGGAGCTGTTTTTT.

The chain uses TRBV5-1 and TRBJ2-3; D is perhaps TRBD2 (5 bases). The CDR3 spans 15 residues. V was pared by 6 bases and J by 0 bases, with 14 bases between. Germline CDR1 is SGHRS and CDR2 is YFSETQ. The CDR3 sequence is CASTWRSRSTDTQYF. In DNA, the CDR3 is TGCGCCAGCACTTGGAGGTCCAGGAGCACAGATACGCAGTATTTT.

The chain is built from TRBV4-3 and TRBJ2-1; 9 nucleotides agree with TRBD2. The J segment lost 7 bases and the V segment lost 4 bases, leaving 11 bases of the junction unmatched. The CDR3 length is 16 residues. Per the germline V gene, CDR1 is LGHNA and CDR2 is YSLEER. DNA for the CDR3: TGCGCCAGCAGCCGTACATTGGGCCTAGCGGGAAATGAGCAGTTCTTC. Translating it yields CASSRTLGLAGNEQFF.

J is TRBJ2-1 and V is TRBV5-4, with a possible D match to TRBD2 (5 bases). The CDR3 extends over 13 amino acids. Germline CDR1 reads SGHNT; CDR2 reads YYREEE (reference sequence). Deletions cut 4 bases from V and 7 bases from J, with 12 bases between. In nucleotides, the CDR3 is TGTGCCAGCAGCCTCCCTGAGCGGAATGAGCAGTTCTTC. Translating gives CASSLPERNEQFF.

The J gene is TRBJ1-1, the V gene TRBV10-3, with D possibly TRBD1 on 5 matching bases. This CDR3 has 15 amino acids. CDR1 and CDR2 from the germline V gene are ENHRY and SYGVKD. V shed 6 bases and J shed 0 bases, with 14 bases lying between them. The CDR3 coding sequence is TGTGCCATCAGCCAACAGACAGAGATGAACACTGAAGCTTTCTTT. Residues: CAISQQTEMNTEAFF.

The chain uses TRBV7-6 and TRBJ2-7; tentative D call: TRBD2 (6 bases). The CDR3 sequence is 13 residues long. Trimming stripped 2 bases from V and 4 bases from J, with 9 bases between. The V gene's germline CDR1 is SGHVS and CDR2 FNYEAQ. CDR3 nucleotide sequence: TGTGCCAGCAGCTTAACTAGCAGTTACGAGCAGTACTTC. Amino acids: CASSLTSSYEQYF.

In DNA, the CDR3 is TGTGCCATCAGTGGACAGTTTTCCTTATCAACTAATGAAAAACTGTTTTTT. Its translation is CAISGQFSLSTNEKLFF. The rearrangement joins TRBV10-3 to TRBJ1-4, with D perhaps TRBD1 (5 bases). This CDR3 is built from 17 residues. V was shortened by 4 bases and J by 0 bases, with 15 bases between the two germline ends. Germline CDR1 ENHRY, CDR2 SYGVKD.

The genes are TRBV2 and TRBJ2-1; TRBD2 aligns across 8 bases. Germline values: CDR1 SNHLY, CDR2 FYNNEI. CDR3 length equals 15 residues. V lost 6 bases and J lost 3; bases outside the gene matches: 7. CDR3 coding DNA: TGTGCCAGCAGGGGAGCGGGGGACCACTACAATGAGCAGTTCTTC. Protein: CASRGAGDHYNEQFF.

DNA of the CDR3: TGTGCCAGCAGTTACCGGGTGAACACCGGGGAGCTGTTTTTT. It is translated as CASSYRVNTGELFF. The chain joins TRBV6-5 to TRBJ2-2; D remains unclear. The CDR3 totals 14 residues. V was trimmed by 2 bases and J by 1 base, leaving 5 bases between them. Per germline, CDR1 MNHEY and CDR2 SVGAGI.

The chain couples TRBV19 to TRBJ1-2; 7 positions agree with TRBD1. Germline CDR1 reads LNHDA; CDR2 reads SQIVND (reference sequence). The CDR3 covers 14 residues. V lost 9 bases to trimming and J lost 2 bases; unmatched junction nucleotides: 9. CDR3 sequence (DNA): TGTGCCAGCTTTAGTCAGGGGGACAACTATGGCTACACCTTC. Encoded protein: CASFSQGDNYGYTF.